A selection of T cell receptor beta chains follows, all from one sample in a study of blood T cell repertoires in COVID-19. Repertoires were generated with immunoSEQ multiplex PCR, while TCRdb's copy carries only in-frame clones and drops some. The data hold around 94,000 clones, with around 73% observed a single time. The sequenced sample was peripheral blood. The receptors were gathered from a man in his 60s with active or convalescent COVID-19. CDR3s include the opening cysteine and the closing phenylalanine or tryptophan. A D gene is named only where the DNA matches it firmly. Only some rows state a clone size, as once, few, many or a class for expanded clones.

v_call,clone_size,j_call,d_call,cdr3_aa,cdr3_nt
TRBV27,.,TRBJ2-7,.,CASSFGYEQYF,TGTGCCAGCAGTTTCGGGTACGAGCAGTACTTC
TRBV7-9,.,TRBJ1-1,TRBD1,CASSFSPAGGTEAFF,TGTGCCAGCAGCTTTTCACCAGCAGGGGGGACTGAAGCTTTCTTT
TRBV4-3,.,TRBJ2-1,.,CASSNRDSFSYNEQFF,TGCGCCAGCAGCAACCGGGACTCGTTCTCCTACAATGAGCAGTTCTTC
TRBV4-2,.,TRBJ1-5,.,CASSQGQGGQPQHF,TGTGCCAGCAGCCAAGGGCAGGGAGGACAGCCCCAGCATTTT
TRBV9,.,TRBJ1-4,.,CASSAGGATNEKLFF,TGTGCCAGCAGCGCCGGGGGTGCAACTAATGAAAAACTGTTTTTT
TRBV30,.,TRBJ1-3,.,CAWMRGGEVGNTIYF,TGTGCCTGGATGCGCGGGGGAGAAGTGGGGAACACCATATATTTT
TRBV29-1,.,TRBJ2-3,.,CSQGGASTDTQYF,TGCAGCCAAGGGGGGGCAAGCACAGATACGCAGTATTTT
TRBV2,few,TRBJ2-7,.,CASSESREQYF,TGTGCCAGCAGTGAGAGTCGCGAGCAGTACTTC
TRBV15,.,TRBJ2-5,.,CATSRGHPETQYF,TGTGCCACCAGCAGAGGACACCCAGAGACCCAGTACTTC
TRBV28,.,TRBJ2-7,.,CASSWGRTGEQYF,TGTGCCAGCAGTTGGGGCCGGACGGGTGAGCAGTACTTC
TRBV4-3,.,TRBJ2-1,TRBD2,CASSQVWGLARYNEQFF,TGCGCCAGCAGCCAAGTTTGGGGACTAGCACGTTACAATGAGCAGTTCTTC
TRBV2,.,TRBJ2-1,.,CASRGVYNEQFF,TGTGCCAGCAGAGGGGTCTACAATGAGCAGTTCTTC
TRBV2,.,TRBJ2-2,TRBD1,CASTRGDRGPGELFF,TGTGCCAGCACCCGTGGGGACAGGGGACCCGGGGAGCTGTTTTTT
TRBV28,.,TRBJ2-3,TRBD1,CASSAGQGSFTDTQYF,TGTGCCAGCAGTGCCGGACAGGGCTCCTTCACAGATACGCAGTATTTT
TRBV13,.,TRBJ2-7,TRBD1,CASSQPTGTGVSYEQYF,TGTGCCAGCAGCCAACCTACCGGGACAGGGGTCTCCTACGAGCAGTACTTC
TRBV28,.,TRBJ2-6,.,CASRPGATGANVLTF,TGTGCCAGCAGACCAGGGGCAACCGGGGCCAACGTCCTGACTTTC
TRBV11-2,.,TRBJ2-7,.,CASSSDYRGEQYF,TGTGCCAGCAGCTCCGACTACCGGGGCGAGCAGTACTTC
TRBV11-2,many,TRBJ2-1,.,CASSLAGAKNEQFF,TGTGCCAGCAGCTTGGCAGGGGCGAAGAATGAGCAGTTCTTC
TRBV9,.,TRBJ1-6,.,CASSVDALSPLHF,TGTGCCAGCAGCGTAGACGCCCTATCACCCCTCCACTTT
TRBV2,.,TRBJ2-1,TRBD2,CASQGLPTSGISSYNEQFF,TGTGCCAGCCAAGGGCTCCCGACTAGCGGGATTAGCTCCTACAATGAGCAGTTCTTC
TRBV28,.,TRBJ2-3,.,CASKGISTDTQYF,TGTGCCAGCAAGGGGATCTCCACAGATACGCAGTATTTT
TRBV19,.,TRBJ1-3,.,CAPIRGKMGKHHIF,TGTGCCCCCATTCGGGGAAAGATGGGGAAACACCATATATTT
TRBV5-6,.,TRBJ1-1,TRBD1,CASSRGTGGTEAFF,TGTGCCAGCAGTCGAGGGACAGGTGGGACTGAAGCTTTCTTT
TRBV12-3/TRBV12-4,.,TRBJ2-7,.,CASSLSNSYEQYF,TGTGCCAGCAGTCTAAGTAATTCCTACGAGCAGTACTTC
TRBV9,.,TRBJ2-1,TRBD2,CASSVGEREGGEQFF,TGTGCCAGCAGCGTAGGGGAGCGGGAGGGGGGTGAGCAGTTCTTC
TRBV6-1,.,TRBJ2-7,.,CASSEIGFHRSYEQYF,TGTGCCAGCAGTGAAATAGGTTTCCACAGATCCTACGAGCAGTACTTC
TRBV4-3,few,TRBJ1-2,.,CASSQELRADYGYTF,TGCGCCAGCAGCCAAGAGTTGAGGGCGGACTATGGCTACACCTTC
TRBV7-2,.,TRBJ2-5,.,CASSLGAGRETQYF,TGTGCCAGCAGCTTAGGGGCAGGGAGGGAGACCCAGTACTTC
TRBV7-9,.,TRBJ2-3,.,CASSLLTASGTDTQYF,TGTGCCAGCAGCTTACTTACGGCTAGCGGCACAGATACGCAGTATTTT
TRBV6-5,.,TRBJ2-2,.,CATAEAGATGELFF,TGTGCCACAGCGGAGGCAGGGGCGACCGGGGAGCTGTTTTTT
TRBV12-3/TRBV12-4,.,TRBJ1-2,.,CASSSSHGYTF,TGTGCCAGCAGCTCTAGCCACGGCTACACCTTC
TRBV4-3,.,TRBJ1-5,TRBD1,CASSPPELDRGLQPQHF,TGCGCCAGCAGCCCGCCCGAACTAGACAGGGGGCTTCAGCCCCAGCATTTT
TRBV27,few,TRBJ2-7,TRBD2,CVSAGAGRYEQYF,TGTGTTTCAGCGGGGGCAGGGAGGTACGAGCAGTACTTC
TRBV28,once,TRBJ1-5,.,CASSFRRGTQPQHF,TGTGCCAGCAGTTTTAGGAGGGGAACTCAGCCCCAGCATTTT
TRBV19,.,TRBJ2-5,TRBD2,CASSIWGGETQYF,TGTGCCAGTAGTATATGGGGGGGGGAGACCCAGTACTTC
TRBV6-4,.,TRBJ2-1,.,CASSRQGSSHEQFF,TGTGCCAGCAGTCGGCAGGGGAGCTCCCATGAGCAGTTCTTC
TRBV24-1,.,TRBJ2-1,TRBD2,CATSDSPGLASNEQFF,TGTGCCACCAGTGATTCACCGGGACTAGCGTCCAATGAGCAGTTCTTC
TRBV21-1,.,TRBJ2-7,.,CASSKGLGRDYEQYF,TGTGCCAGCAGCAAAGGCCTGGGCAGGGACTACGAGCAGTACTTC
TRBV19,.,TRBJ2-7,.,CASSGPAGPYEQYF,TGTGCCAGTAGTGGGCCGGCAGGGCCATACGAGCAGTACTTC
TRBV6-5,.,TRBJ1-3,.,CASSSSGLENTIYF,TGTGCCAGCAGTTCCTCGGGACTCGAAAACACCATATATTTT
TRBV27,.,TRBJ2-7,TRBD1,CASSRQGVYEQYF,TGTGCCAGCAGCCGACAGGGGGTCTACGAGCAGTACTTC
TRBV18,.,TRBJ2-1,TRBD2,CASSLPGGGGTHEQFF,TGTGCCAGCTCCCTCCCCGGGGGGGGCGGGACACATGAGCAGTTCTTC
TRBV6-5,once,TRBJ1-2,.,CASRSDSSNYGYTF,TGTGCCAGCAGGTCGGACAGTTCTAACTATGGCTACACCTTC
TRBV30,.,TRBJ2-3,.,CALRAASTDTQYF,TGTGCCTTGCGCGCTGCTAGCACAGATACGCAGTATTTT
TRBV18,.,TRBJ2-1,TRBD2,CASSPPGRAGEQFF,TGTGCCAGCTCACCACCCGGGAGGGCCGGAGAGCAGTTCTTC
TRBV18,.,TRBJ1-1,.,CASSPLGAQGTEAFF,TGTGCCAGCTCACCACTCGGGGCGCAGGGGACTGAAGCTTTCTTT
TRBV20-1,.,TRBJ1-6,.,CSASGGWQGKNSPLHF,TGCAGTGCTAGTGGGGGCTGGCAGGGAAAAAATTCACCCCTCCACTTT
TRBV4-1,few,TRBJ2-2,TRBD2,CASSQVGLAVNTGELFF,TGCGCCAGCAGCCAAGTGGGACTAGCTGTAAACACCGGGGAGCTGTTTTTT
TRBV19,.,TRBJ2-6,TRBD2,CASSGEGISGANVLTF,TGTGCCAGTAGTGGGGAGGGAATCTCTGGGGCCAACGTCCTGACTTTC
TRBV9,.,TRBJ2-7,TRBD1,CASSKGQGLSYEQYF,TGTGCCAGCAGCAAGGGACAGGGCCTCTCCTACGAGCAGTACTTC